This TCR beta chain appears in the sequencing data of a study of T cell repertoires in cytomegalovirus infection. Study context: Epitope selection comprised recently identified HLA-C-restricted CMV epitopes and well-studied HLA-B-restricted CMV epitopes. It was the public TCR beta signatures that indicated both CMV infection and matching HLA type.

MiXCR was run by TCRdb on the reads, yielding one entry per CDR3 protein. The sample holds roughly 350,000 distinct CDR3 sequences, approximately 30% seen once. Comments on this clonotype: The antigen remains unidentified.

Study results and caveats: Ex vivo, HLA-C-restricted CMV-specific TCR beta clonotypes prevailed over the rest of the response. Accumulated public TCR beta family frequency recognized individuals carrying CMV together with the relevant HLA.

Looked up from germline, CDR1 is SGHTA and CDR2 is FQGTGA. Trimming stripped 3 bases from V and 1 base from J, with 7 bases between. This CDR3 spans 14 amino acids. Sequenced material: cultured PBMCs, taken from culture after CMV antigen stimulation. The chain recombines TRBV7-3 with TRBJ2-1; D call uncertain. This TCR was recovered from a human donor in good health (CMV status not recorded). Some clones in this sample may be carry-over from other donors' samples. The CDR3 nucleotides are TGTGCCAGCAGCTTGTCTCCGTCCTACAATGAGCAGTTCTTC. Amino acids: CASSLSPSYNEQFF.